The source of this TCR beta chain is a study of T cells in Graves' hyperthyroidism and ophthalmopathy. Amplified TCR beta CDR3 regions derived from RNA transcripts. With the HTBI primer set, the TCR CDR3 went through a first round of RT-PCR. Each CDR3 protein is one row after TCRdb ran MiXCR on the multiplex PCR reads. Counted here are under 800,000 distinct CDR3 sequences, 14% occurring once; the ten biggest clones make up more than 8.5%. This clonotype showed up many times. From germline, CDR1 is MDHEN and CDR2 SYDVKM. V shed 3 bases, J shed 7 bases, and the junction held 14 bases outside the gene matches. The CDR3 totals 17 residues.

The V and J genes are TRBV28 and TRBJ2-5; 10 bases agree with TRBD1. The source is a woman younger than 30 with Graves' hyperthyroidism. Sequencing used blood. The CDR3 coding sequence is TGTGCCAGCAGTTTTAGTCCGGACAGGGGGTTCCGGGCGACCCAGTACTTC. Its translation: CASSFSPDRGFRATQYF. Variable domain in full (rest from reference TRBV28 and TRBJ2-5): DVKVTQSSRYLVKRTGEKVFLECVQDMDHENMFWYRQDPGLGLRLIYFSYDVKMKEKGDIPEGYSVSREKKERFSLILESASTNQTSMYLCASSFSPDRGFRATQYFGPGTRLLVL.